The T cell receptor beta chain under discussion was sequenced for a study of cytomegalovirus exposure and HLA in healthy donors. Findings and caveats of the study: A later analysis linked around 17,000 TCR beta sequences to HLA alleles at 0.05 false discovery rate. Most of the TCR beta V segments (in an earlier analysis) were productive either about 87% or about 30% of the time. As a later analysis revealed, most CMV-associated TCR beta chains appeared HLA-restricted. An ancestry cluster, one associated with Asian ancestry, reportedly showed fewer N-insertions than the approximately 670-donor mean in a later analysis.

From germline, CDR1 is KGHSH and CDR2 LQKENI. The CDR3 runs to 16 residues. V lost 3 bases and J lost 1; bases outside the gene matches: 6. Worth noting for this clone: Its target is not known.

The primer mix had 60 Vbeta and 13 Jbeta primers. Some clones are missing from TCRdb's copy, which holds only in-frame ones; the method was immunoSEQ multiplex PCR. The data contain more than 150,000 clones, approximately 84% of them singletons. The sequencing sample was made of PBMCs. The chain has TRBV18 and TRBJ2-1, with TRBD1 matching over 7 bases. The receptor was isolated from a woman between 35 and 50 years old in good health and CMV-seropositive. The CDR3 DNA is TGTGCCAGCTCACCGGAAGACAGGGTTTCCTACAATGAGCAGTTCTTC. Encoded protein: CASSPEDRVSYNEQFF.